This TCR beta chain originates from a study of T cell changes during pregnancy in multiple sclerosis. Profiling relied on immunoSEQ multiplex PCR, and the TCRdb table lists in-frame clones only, not all of them. The data hold some 64,000 clones, with about nine tenths observed a single time. Per germline, CDR1 LNHDA and CDR2 SQIVND (reference sequence). The CDR3 sequence is 17 residues long. V lost 6 bases and J lost 5; bases outside the gene matches: 15. This chain connects TRBV19 to TRBJ1-5; 8 positions match TRBD1. The sequencing used peripheral blood, collected in the first trimester of pregnancy. The receptor was derived from a female donor in good health, enrolled as a control in a pregnancy study. The CDR3 region is CASRFSGTGSRYQPQHF. The CDR3 DNA reads as TGTGCCAGTAGGTTCTCCGGGACAGGCTCCCGCTATCAGCCCCAGCATTTT.